Below are 16 T cell receptor beta chains sequenced from a single sample in a study of cytomegalovirus exposure and HLA in healthy donors. PCR involved 60 Vbeta and 13 Jbeta primers. Assay: immunoSEQ multiplex PCR; the TCRdb copy retains only in-frame clones and omits some. The sample lists about 120,000 clones, over 60% seen once, with less than 2% in the top ten. Material: PBMCs. These receptors were obtained from a man aged 18 to 30 in good health and CMV-seronegative.

This chain joins TRBV5-1 and TRBJ1-4; the D gene is possibly TRBD1 (5 bases). Trimming took off 0 bases at V and 7 bases at J, with 10 bases between the two ends. The germline V gene has CDR1 SGHRS and CDR2 YFSETQ. This CDR3 spans 14 amino acids. The CDR3 DNA is TGCGCCAGCAGCTTGGTAGGGGTTGGTGAAAAACTGTTTTTT. Its translation: CASSLVGVGEKLFF.

This chain uses TRBV7-8 with TRBJ2-7; D is perhaps TRBD1 (6 bases). Germline V CDR1 and CDR2: SGHVS, FQNEAQ. CDR3 size: 14 residues. V lost 5 bases and J 3 bases, leaving 14 bases between the germline ends. CDR3 residues: CASSPDGQNYEQYF. In DNA form, the CDR3 reads TGTGCCAGCAGCCCAGACGGACAGAACTACGAGCAGTACTTC.

V is TRBV18 and J is TRBJ2-7; TRBD2 is a possible D gene (6 bases). Germline CDR1 is KGHSH and CDR2 is LQKENI. The CDR3 totals 15 residues. Deletions cut 1 base from V and 5 bases from J, with 15 bases between. The CDR3 sequence: CASSPRGLVPNEQYF. CDR3 coding DNA: TGTGCCAGCTCACCACGGGGACTGGTTCCCAACGAGCAGTACTTC.

The chain links TRBV4-2 to TRBJ1-1; 10 positions agree with TRBD1. CDR3 size: 15 residues. CDR1 and CDR2 from the germline V gene are LGHNA and YNFKEQ. Unmatched junction bases numbered 7, after V lost 2 bases and J lost 7 bases. The CDR3: CASSQPGQGTSEAFF. In DNA form, the CDR3 reads TGTGCCAGCAGCCAACCGGGACAGGGGACCAGTGAAGCTTTCTTT.

This clone counts as medium-sized (0.01 to 0.1%). This chain links TRBV6-5 with TRBJ1-2; D not resolved. This CDR3 comprises 13 residues. Germline CDR1 is MNHEY and CDR2 is SVGAGI. Trimming took 2 bases from V and 4 from J, leaving 8 bases between them. CDR3 region: CASSYKQTYGYTF. In DNA form, the CDR3 reads TGTGCCAGCAGTTACAAACAGACCTATGGCTACACCTTC.

This clone was counted a few times. V gene TRBV29-1 combines with J gene TRBJ2-7; possibly TRBD1 for D (6 bases). This CDR3 has 15 residues. The germline V gene has CDR1 SQVTM and CDR2 ANQGSEA. Trimming stripped 6 bases from V and 1 base from J, with 19 bases between. The CDR3 is CSVEYAGVESYEQYF. The CDR3 coding sequence is TGCAGCGTAGAGTACGCAGGGGTTGAGTCCTACGAGCAGTACTTC.

This chain links TRBV6-5 with TRBJ1-1; 9 bases match TRBD1. The CDR3 is 15 amino acids. V shed 5 bases and J 5 bases; nucleotides not matched to a gene: 9. Germline lookup yields CDR1 MNHEY and CDR2 SVGAGI. The CDR3 region is CASSPRDRVKTEAFF. The CDR3 coding sequence is TGTGCCAGCAGTCCGCGGGACAGGGTCAAGACTGAAGCTTTCTTT.

The chain combines TRBV10-3 with TRBJ2-3; 7 nucleotides align to TRBD2. The V gene's germline CDR1 is ENHRY and CDR2 SYGVKD. J lost 0 bases, V lost 6 bases, and 9 bases had no gene match. CDR3 size: 16 residues. CDR3 nucleotides: TGTGCCATCAGCATAAAAGCGGGGCCCAGCACAGATACGCAGTATTTT. Protein product: CAISIKAGPSTDTQYF.

The chain joins TRBV13 to TRBJ1-2; D uncertain. CDR1 is PRHDT and CDR2 is FYEKMQ in the germline V gene (reference sequence). There are 13 residues in the CDR3. V shed 7 bases and J shed 2 bases, with 11 bases lying between them. The CDR3 region is CASKGEENYGYTF. Written as DNA, the CDR3 is TGTGCCAGCAAAGGTGAGGAGAACTATGGCTACACCTTC.

CDR3: CASGAQGWANTEAFF. The CDR3 nucleotides read TGTGCTAGTGGCGCCCAGGGTTGGGCGAACACTGAAGCTTTCTTT. The chain combines TRBV12-5 with TRBJ1-1; tentatively, D is TRBD1 (5 bases). The CDR3 spans 15 residues. The V end was cut by 6 bases, the J end by 1 base, with 15 bases between. Germline V gene data show CDR1 as LGHNT and CDR2 as FRNRAP.

This clone was found a few times. The chain employs TRBV5-1 and TRBJ2-3; 8 nucleotides match TRBD1. The CDR3 has 17 residues. Trimming at V came to 4 bases and at J to 0 bases, leaving 10 bases not matched to a gene. CDR1 is SGHRS and CDR2 is YFSETQ in the germline V gene. The CDR3 nucleotides are TGCGCCAGCAGCACCACTCAGGGGGCAGGCAGCACAGATACGCAGTATTTT. Translating gives CASSTTQGAGSTDTQYF.

This clone was seen a few times. This chain joins TRBV18 and TRBJ2-3, with D perhaps matching TRBD1 (5 bases). This CDR3 spans 16 amino acids. Per germline, CDR1 KGHSH and CDR2 LQKENI. Trimming removed 4 bases at V and 0 bases at J, with 14 bases between. The CDR3 DNA reads as TGTGCCAGCTCACTACGACAGATACCTAGCACAGATACGCAGTATTTT. It translates to CASSLRQIPSTDTQYF.

The chain carries TRBV4-2 and TRBJ2-3; possible D gene TRBD1, 5 bases. This CDR3 has 16 residues. Between the trimmed V and J ends, which lost 0 bases and 1 base, there was a span of 11 bases. The germline V gene encodes CDR1 LGHNA and CDR2 YNFKEQ. This chain's CDR3 is CASSQDQGTGTDTQYF. The CDR3 coding sequence is TGTGCCAGCAGCCAAGATCAGGGCACGGGCACAGATACGCAGTATTTT.

CDR3 nucleotides: TGTGCCAGCAGTGAAACCAGGGCCGCCGGAGCTTTCTTT. This translates into CASSETRAAGAFF. This chain uses TRBV2 with TRBJ1-1; a weak D match, TRBD1 (5 bases). V was cut by 2 bases and J by 10 bases, with 14 bases left in between. This CDR3 is 13 amino acids long. Germline CDR1 and CDR2: SNHLY and FYNNEI.

V usage is TRBV6-4 and J usage is TRBJ1-5; D not certain. Looked up from germline, CDR1 is MRHNA and CDR2 is SNTAGT. Trimming took 4 bases from V and 6 from J, leaving 10 bases between them. The length of the CDR3 is 13 residues. The CDR3 protein is CASSASMGQPQHF. For the CDR3, the DNA is TGTGCCAGCAGTGCTAGTATGGGTCAGCCCCAGCATTTT.

The genes are TRBV27 and TRBJ1-5; no definite D call. The ends were cut back, 6 bases at V and 5 bases at J, with 17 bases in the middle. There are 15 residues in the CDR3. CDR1 and CDR2 (germline): MNHEY, SMNVEV (reference sequence). The CDR3 nucleotides are TGTGCCAGCAGACCCCTCGGGCCGGAGGATCAGCCCCAGCATTTT. Encoded protein: CASRPLGPEDQPQHF.